These 31 T cell receptor beta chains originate from one sample sequenced in a study of CD8 T cells in ankylosing spondylitis. These TCRs' antigens remain unknown. TCRdb re-called the 5' RACE reads through MiXCR, storing one row per CDR3 protein. The sample carries fewer than 550,000 distinct CDR3 sequences, 5.3% recorded once. The study, taken as a whole, reports: Seemingly characteristic of ankylosing spondylitis blood was a TCR beta motif consisting of 7 or 8 highly homologous variants.

What was sequenced was blood, either unsorted or a sorted T cell fraction (not recorded which). The receptors were sampled from a male donor with ankylosing spondylitis.

This clonotype has ten or more counts. This chain uses TRBV12-3 or TRBV12-4 with TRBJ1-3, with a tentative D call TRBD1 (5 bases). The CDR3 has 15 amino acids. Deletions cut 7 bases from V and 2 bases from J, with 15 bases between. CDR3 region: CASTPSGRAGNTIYF. CDR3 sequence (DNA): TGTGCCAGCACCCCGTCAGGGCGGGCTGGAAACACCATATATTTT.

This clonotype came up many times. The chain combines TRBV29-1 with TRBJ2-2, with unresolved D. The ends were cut back, 4 bases at V and 1 base at J, with 7 bases in the middle. The V gene's germline CDR1 is SQVTM and CDR2 ANQGSEA. This CDR3 comprises 13 residues. The chain's CDR3 is CSVGLMNTGELFF. CDR3 nucleotide sequence: TGCAGCGTTGGGCTGATGAACACCGGGGAGCTGTTTTTT.

This clonotype was seen many times. The rearrangement joins TRBV20-1 to TRBJ2-7; D unresolved. V dropped 5 bases and J dropped 4 bases, with 9 bases sitting between them. Germline V gene sequence: CDR1 DFQATT, CDR2 SNEGSKA (reference sequence). The CDR3 is 11 amino acids. CDR3 amino acids: CSAYTSYEQYF. CDR3 bases: TGCAGTGCTTATACGAGTTACGAGCAGTACTTC.

This clonotype was counted between two and nine times. This chain connects TRBV28 to TRBJ2-3, with D possibly called TRBD1 or TRBD2 (5 bases each). Trimming left V 3 bases short and J 2 bases short, with 12 bases between. CDR3 length equals 15 residues. CDR1 and CDR2 (germline): MDHEN, SYDVKM. CDR3 nucleotide sequence: TGTGCCAGCAGTTTTCCTGGGGGATACACAGATACGCAGTATTTT. Its translation is CASSFPGGYTDTQYF.

This clonotype occurred many times. V is TRBV6-1 and J is TRBJ2-7; perhaps TRBD2 as D (6 bases). Germline V gene sequence: CDR1 MNHNS, CDR2 SASEGT. CDR3 size: 15 residues. Trimming shortened V by 6 bases and J by 0 bases, and 15 bases separated the two germline ends. This CDR3 is CASRASGFSSYEQYF. CDR3 DNA sequence: TGTGCCAGCAGGGCGAGCGGGTTTAGCTCCTACGAGCAGTACTTC.

The sample holds many counts of this clonotype. The rearrangement links TRBV15 to TRBJ2-7, with D perhaps matching TRBD2 (5 bases). The CDR3 sequence is 13 residues long. Germline CDR1 LNHNV, CDR2 YYDKDF (reference sequence). With 1 base removed from V and 4 bases from J, the gap between germline ends came to 8 bases. The CDR3 loop reads CATSRGERYEQYF. In DNA, the CDR3 is TGTGCCACCAGCAGAGGGGAGAGATACGAGCAGTACTTC.

This clonotype was counted only a few times. The junction and the germline gene differ at one end; a read error may be behind it. This sequence joins TRBV15 and TRBJ1-2; 9 positions match TRBD1. CDR3 length equals 16 residues. Per the germline V gene, CDR1 is LNHNV and CDR2 is YYDKDF (reference sequence). CDR3 amino acids: CATSRGAGQGDYGYTF. CDR3 sequence (DNA): TGTGCCACCAGTAGAGGTGCGGGACAGGGAGATTATGGCTACACCTTC.

This clonotype appeared many times. The chain couples TRBV29-1 to TRBJ2-5, with TRBD2 matching 13 bases. The CDR3 sequence is 22 residues long. CDR1 is SQVTM and CDR2 is ANQGSEA in the germline V gene. The V gene end was trimmed by 3 bases and the J gene end by 0 bases; junction bases not matched to a gene: 22. This CDR3 is CSVDWTHDYTSGRDLHQETQYF. CDR3 coding DNA: TGCAGCGTTGATTGGACACATGACTACACTAGCGGGAGGGACTTACACCAAGAGACCCAGTACTTC.

This clonotype was detected once. The chain uses TRBV27 and TRBJ2-5; TRBD2 agrees at 10 bases. Germline V gene sequence: CDR1 MNHEY, CDR2 SMNVEV (reference sequence). The CDR3 is 15 residues long. Unmatched junction bases numbered 10, after V lost 10 bases and J lost 2 bases. This chain's CDR3 is CANSRSGGPQETQYF. CDR3 nucleotides: TGTGCCAACAGCCGTAGCGGGGGGCCACAAGAGACCCAGTACTTC.

In this sample, this clonotype turned up many times. The V call is TRBV4-1, the J call TRBJ2-1; D ambiguous. V lost 1 base and J lost 7, with 2 bases in between. Germline lookup yields CDR1 MGHRA and CDR2 YSYEKL. The length of the CDR3 is 11 residues. The chain's CDR3 is CASSQANEQFF. In DNA form, the CDR3 reads TGCGCCAGCAGCCAAGCTAATGAGCAGTTCTTC.

In its sample, this clonotype was seen a few times. The chain couples TRBV28 to TRBJ1-4; D not resolved. The CDR3 has 10 residues. Trimming removed 10 bases at V and 5 bases at J, with 5 bases between. Per the germline V gene, CDR1 is MDHEN and CDR2 is SYDVKM. Written as DNA, the CDR3 is TGTGCCACCCAAAATGAAAAACTGTTTTTT. Translation: CATQNEKLFF.

This clonotype was detected only a few times. This chain connects TRBV5-1 to TRBJ2-3, with D tentatively TRBD1 (5 bases). The CDR3 contains 13 residues. Looked up from germline, CDR1 is SGHRS and CDR2 is YFSETQ. Trimming removed 2 bases from V and 8 bases from J, with 12 bases in between. In nucleotides, the CDR3 is TGCGCCAGCAGCTTAGGGGAATTAGTTACGCAGTATTTT. Protein: CASSLGELVTQYF.

This clonotype came up many times. The J gene is TRBJ2-1, the V gene TRBV20-1; D is possibly TRBD1 or TRBD2 (6 bases each). Germline loops: CDR1 DFQATT, CDR2 SNEGSKA (reference sequence). The CDR3 runs 12 residues. Trimming removed 8 bases at V and 7 bases at J, with 15 bases between. DNA for the CDR3: TGCAGTCTTCTGAGGGGGGCGAATGAGCAGTTCTTC. This sequence encodes CSLLRGANEQFF.

This clonotype occurred many times. This chain joins TRBV28 and TRBJ2-7, with TRBD2 as a possible D gene (5 bases). The length of the CDR3 is 11 residues. Trimming stripped 3 bases from V and 9 bases from J, with 9 bases between. The germline CDR1 and CDR2 sequences are MDHEN and SYDVKM. For the CDR3, the DNA is TGTGCCAGCAGTTTTGGGGAGTCGCAGTACTTC. This translates into CASSFGESQYF.

This clonotype was detected ten times or more. The chain links TRBV9 to TRBJ1-1, with 9 nucleotides matching TRBD1. Germline V CDR1 and CDR2: SGDLS, YYNGEE. V lost 2 bases and J lost 11; bases outside the gene matches: 16. The CDR3 length is 16 residues. The CDR3 region has the DNA TGTGCCAGCAGCGTTACAGGGGGCGCATTGCCCTTTGGTGCTTTCTTT. This codes for CASSVTGGALPFGAFF.

This clonotype was observed many times. The rearrangement joins TRBV27 to TRBJ1-1; a weak D match, TRBD1 (5 bases). This CDR3 spans 16 amino acids. Trimming removed 4 bases from V and 4 bases from J, with 19 bases in between. The germline gives CDR1 MNHEY, CDR2 SMNVEV (reference sequence). The CDR3 loop is CASSSVGVDRSTEAFF. Here the CDR3 DNA reads TGTGCCAGCAGTTCTGTGGGGGTAGATCGGAGCACTGAAGCTTTCTTT.

This clonotype was seen ten or more times. The V call is TRBV6-2 or TRBV6-3, the J call TRBJ1-5; D not certain. V lost 0 bases to trimming and J lost 7 bases, with 19 bases between them. Germline loops: CDR1 MNHEY, CDR2 SVGEGT. The CDR3 is 17 residues long. The CDR3: CASSYSIRRPLGQPQHF. The CDR3 DNA follows: TGTGCCAGCAGTTACTCGATTCGGCGTCCTCTGGGGCAGCCCCAGCATTTT.

J is TRBJ2-3 and V is TRBV6-2 or TRBV6-3; D possibly corresponds to TRBD2 (6 bases). V gave up 8 bases and J gave up 6 bases, with 21 bases separating them. The CDR3 spans 15 residues. Germline loops: CDR1 MNHEY, CDR2 SVGEGT. CDR3 loop: CASVEPPGVSDTQYF. The DNA of the CDR3 is TGTGCCAGCGTTGAACCCCCGGGGGTGTCGGATACGCAGTATTTT.

This clonotype has a count of ten or more. The V call is TRBV5-1, the J call TRBJ2-3; 7 bases are shared with TRBD2. The length of the CDR3 is 17 residues. The germline V gene has CDR1 SGHRS and CDR2 YFSETQ. J was trimmed by 0 bases and V by 0 bases; bases with no gene match: 7. The CDR3 sequence is CASSLASSGSSTDTQYF. As DNA, the CDR3 is TGCGCCAGCAGCTTGGCATCTAGCGGTTCTAGCACAGATACGCAGTATTTT.

This clonotype appeared a few times. The chain joins TRBV6-2 or TRBV6-3 to TRBJ2-7; TRBD1 matches at 7 bases. Germline V gene lookup returns CDR1 MNHEY and CDR2 SVGEGT. The CDR3 is 20 amino acids. The J segment lost 1 base and the V segment lost 2 bases, leaving 20 bases of the junction unmatched. CDR3 amino acids: CASSYRLGLQGPRWSYEQYF. The CDR3 nucleotides read TGTGCCAGCAGTTACCGATTAGGTCTACAGGGGCCCCGATGGTCCTACGAGCAGTACTTC.

This clonotype appeared many times. The rearrangement uses TRBV4-3 and TRBJ2-7; 8 nucleotides line up with TRBD2. Trimming cost V 1 base and J 4 bases; bases outside gene matches: 3. The CDR3 totals 14 residues. The germline V gene has CDR1 LGHNA and CDR2 YSLEER. DNA for the CDR3: TGCGCCAGCAGCCAAGGACTAGCGCAATACGAGCAGTACTTC. This translates into CASSQGLAQYEQYF.

This clonotype occurred many times. The chain links TRBV4-1 to TRBJ2-1, with 8 bases lining up with TRBD2. V lost 1 base, J lost 8 bases, and 10 bases stayed unmatched. The germline gives CDR1 MGHRA, CDR2 YSYEKL. There are 16 residues in the CDR3. The CDR3 spells CASSQVLRLAIDEQFF. The DNA of the CDR3 is TGCGCCAGCAGCCAAGTATTAAGACTAGCGATCGATGAGCAGTTCTTC.

This clonotype was observed a few times. V gene TRBV6-2 or TRBV6-3 combines with J gene TRBJ1-2; 7 bases map to TRBD1. The CDR3 is 13 amino acids. Germline values: CDR1 MNHEY, CDR2 SVGEGT. Unmatched junction bases numbered 3, after V lost 2 bases and J lost 6 bases. CDR3 nucleotides: TGTGCCAGCAGTTACGGGGACAGAGATGGCTACACCTTC. Amino acid sequence: CASSYGDRDGYTF.

This clonotype was picked up many times. The chain links TRBV12-3 or TRBV12-4 to TRBJ1-3; D gene ambiguous. The CDR3 extends over 13 amino acids. Trimming cost V 1 base and J 11 bases, with 12 bases left between them. CDR3 region: CASSLVHSMAIYF. The CDR3 nucleotides read TGTGCCAGCAGTTTAGTCCACAGTATGGCCATATATTTT.

The sample holds many counts of this clonotype. V gene TRBV12-3 or TRBV12-4 combines with J gene TRBJ2-2, with 7 bases that match TRBD2. The CDR3 has 16 amino acids. With V trimmed by 6 bases and J by 8 bases, 15 bases remained unmatched. CDR3 loop: CASRLRPGLPSGELFF. For the CDR3, the DNA is TGTGCCAGCAGACTACGGCCGGGACTACCCTCTGGGGAGCTGTTTTTT.

This clonotype was found many times. The rearrangement uses TRBV12-3 or TRBV12-4 and TRBJ2-7, with D perhaps TRBD1 or TRBD2 (7 bases each). This CDR3 is built from 14 residues. The ends were cut back, 5 bases at V and 3 bases at J, with 14 bases in the middle. The CDR3 protein is CASSPGGVNYEQYF. The CDR3 nucleotides read TGTGCCAGCAGTCCAGGGGGGGTCAACTACGAGCAGTACTTC.

This clonotype was seen repeatedly, ten times or more. V is TRBV9 and J is TRBJ1-1; no reliable D call. The V and J ends lost 3 bases and 1 base respectively, with 10 bases between them. The germline CDR1 and CDR2 sequences are SGDLS and YYNGEE. There are 14 residues in the CDR3. The CDR3, as DNA: TGTGCCAGCAGCGAATACGGACCGAACACTGAAGCTTTCTTT. This codes for CASSEYGPNTEAFF.

The sample holds many counts of this clonotype. The V and J genes are TRBV20-1 and TRBJ1-1; weak D call: TRBD1 (6 bases). V was shortened by 6 bases and J by 5 bases, with 19 bases between the two germline ends. The germline V gene has CDR1 DFQATT and CDR2 SNEGSKA (reference sequence). This CDR3 is built from 14 residues. The CDR3 loop reads CSATRDGGWTEAFF. The CDR3 DNA follows: TGCAGTGCGACCCGTGACGGGGGCTGGACTGAAGCTTTCTTT.

This clonotype was counted only a few times. The chain employs TRBV5-1 and TRBJ2-5, with D perhaps TRBD1 or TRBD2 (5 bases each). Germline V gene data show CDR1 as SGHRS and CDR2 as YFSETQ. CDR3 length: 15 amino acids. Between the trimmed V and J ends, which lost 0 bases and 3 bases, there was a span of 12 bases. The CDR3 coding sequence is TGCGCCAGCAGCTTGGCCAGCGGCAGGGAAGAGACCCAGTACTTC. Protein product: CASSLASGREETQYF.

This clonotype has a count of ten or more. The genes are TRBV10-3 and TRBJ1-4, with 11 bases lining up with TRBD1. Unmatched junction bases numbered 8, after V lost 4 bases and J lost 10 bases. This CDR3 is 15 amino acids long. CDR1 is ENHRY and CDR2 is SYGVKD in the germline V gene. CDR3 residues: CAISATGTGGGKLFF. The CDR3 coding sequence is TGTGCCATCAGTGCTACCGGGACAGGGGGAGGAAAACTGTTTTTT.

This clonotype showed up just a few times. The chain combines TRBV20-1 with TRBJ2-7, with D possibly being TRBD2 (5 bases). Germline CDR1 reads DFQATT; CDR2 reads SNEGSKA (reference sequence). The CDR3 totals 14 residues. Trimming stripped 3 bases from V and 0 bases from J, with 12 bases between. The CDR3 sequence: CSASEEGNSYEQYF. The CDR3 DNA follows: TGCAGTGCTAGTGAAGAGGGCAACTCCTACGAGCAGTACTTC.